The subject of this entry is one T cell receptor beta chain. As processed by the authors: Amplification with reference gene primers provided the estimates of nucleated cell counts. The data were produced by immunoSEQ multiplex PCR, yet TCRdb's version contains in-frame clones alone and is incomplete. V and J calls and clone size are as listed in that table; D and trimming were resolved from the DNA. The sample contains around 200,000 clones, approximately 90% of which appear only once. The sample comes from a study of blood T cell repertoires in COVID-19. Looking at the study overall: Spain, Italy and the United States supplied samples that represented acute and convalescent COVID-19. Sources were T cells, B-cell-depleted T cells, or PBMCs; the material itself was cDNA or gDNA.

Germline-derived CDR1 and CDR2 are SGHKS and YYEKEE (reference sequence). The CDR3 sequence is 16 residues long. J was trimmed by 3 bases and V by 3 bases; bases with no gene match: 3. The chain carries TRBV5-5 and TRBJ2-2; 12 bases align to TRBD1. The TCR originated in a man aged 55 to 70 who had recovered from COVID-19. The sample taken for sequencing was peripheral blood. CDR3 protein: CASSWGTGGHTGELFF. The CDR3, as DNA: TGTGCCAGCAGCTGGGGGACAGGGGGCCACACCGGGGAGCTGTTTTTT.